This T cell receptor (beta chain) was identified during a study of shared clonotypes between healthy human individuals. Repertoires were generated with immunoSEQ multiplex PCR, while TCRdb's copy carries only in-frame clones and drops some. The sample holds under 2.5 million clones; 80% to 95% are singletons and the top ten take more than 0.35%. About this clone: The same CDR3 also results from other DNA sequences found in this sample.

The CDR3 is 13 residues long. From germline, CDR1 is KGHSH and CDR2 LQKENI. Deletions cut 0 bases from V and 6 bases from J, with 6 bases between. The sample consisted of naive CD4+ T cells from PBMCs. Subset specified: CD45RA+ positively selected. The TCR sequence derives from a man aged 18 to 29 in good health. Some clones in this sample may be carry-over from other donors' samples. J is TRBJ2-1 and V is TRBV18; D gene uncertain. The CDR3 DNA sequence: TGTGCCAGCTCACCACCAGGGATCAATGAGCAGTTCTTC. Amino acids: CASSPPGINEQFF. Combining the CDR3 with reference TRBV18 and TRBJ2-1 gives the whole variable domain NAGVMQNPRHLVRRRGQEARLRCSPMKGHSHVYWYRQLPEEGLKFMVYLQKENIIDESGMPKERFSAEFPKEGPSILRIQQVVRGDSAAYFCASSPPGINEQFFGPGTRLTVL.